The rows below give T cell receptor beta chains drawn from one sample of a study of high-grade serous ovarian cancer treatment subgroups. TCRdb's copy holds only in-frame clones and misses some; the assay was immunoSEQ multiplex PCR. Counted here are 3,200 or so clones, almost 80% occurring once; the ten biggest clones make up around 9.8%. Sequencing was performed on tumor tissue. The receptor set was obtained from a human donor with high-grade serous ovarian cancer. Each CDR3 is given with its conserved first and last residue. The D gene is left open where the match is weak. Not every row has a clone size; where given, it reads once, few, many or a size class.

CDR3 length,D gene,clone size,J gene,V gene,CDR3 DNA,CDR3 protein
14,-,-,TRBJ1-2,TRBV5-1,TGCGCCAGCAGCTTTATGGACCCTAATAATGGCTACACCTTC,CASSFMDPNNGYTF
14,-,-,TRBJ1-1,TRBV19,TGTGCCAGTAGTATTAGCTTTAAGGACACTGAAGCTTTCTTT,CASSISFKDTEAFF
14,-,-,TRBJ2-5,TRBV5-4,TGTGCCAGCAGCTACGGTTTGGGCCAAGAGACCCAGTACTTC,CASSYGLGQETQYF
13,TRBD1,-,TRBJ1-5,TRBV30,TGTGCCTGGAGGTACAGGGGGTCTCAGCCCCAGCATTTT,CAWRYRGSQPQHF
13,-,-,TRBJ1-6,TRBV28,TGTGCCAGCAGACTACAGGGTAGTTCACCCCTCCACTTT,CASRLQGSSPLHF
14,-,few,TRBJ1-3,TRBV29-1,TGCAGCGTTGAAGACGCTAACTCTGGAAACACCATATATTTT,CSVEDANSGNTIYF
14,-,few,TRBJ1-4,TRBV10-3,TGTGCCACCCGGGACGCATCTTCTAATGAAAAACTGTTTTTT,CATRDASSNEKLFF
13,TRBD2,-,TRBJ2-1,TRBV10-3,TGTGCCATCATGGGCGGGAGTGGCGATGAGCAGTTCTTC,CAIMGGSGDEQFF
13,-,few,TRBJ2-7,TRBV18,TGTGCCAGCTCACCAGAACAAATTGTCGAGCAGTACTTC,CASSPEQIVEQYF
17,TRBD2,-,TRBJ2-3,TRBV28,TGTGCCAGCAGTATACCGGGACTAGCGGTTAGCACAGATACGCAGTATTTT,CASSIPGLAVSTDTQYF
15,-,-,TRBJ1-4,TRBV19,TGTGCCAGTAGTACCCAGCCCGGCACAAAGGAAAAACTGTTTTTT,CASSTQPGTKEKLFF
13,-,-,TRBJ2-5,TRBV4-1,TGCGCCAGCAGACAAGAGGGGACGGAGACCCAGTACTTC,CASRQEGTETQYF
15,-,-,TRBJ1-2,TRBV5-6,TGTGCCAGCAGACCAGGACAGACCTTCAACTATGGCTACACCTTC,CASRPGQTFNYGYTF
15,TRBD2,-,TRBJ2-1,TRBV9,TGTGCCAGCAGCGTACCGGGCGGGAGGGCCAATGAGCAGTTCTTC,CASSVPGGRANEQFF
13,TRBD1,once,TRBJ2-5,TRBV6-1,TGTGCCAGCAGCCGGACAGGGGTAGAGACCCAGTACTTC,CASSRTGVETQYF
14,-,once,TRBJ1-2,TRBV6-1,TGTGCCAGCAGTGAAACAGGGAGGCGCTATGGCTACACCTTC,CASSETGRRYGYTF
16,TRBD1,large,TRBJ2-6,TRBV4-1,TGCGCCAGCAGCCAGGACAGGGGCTCTGGGGCCAACGTCCTGACTTTC,CASSQDRGSGANVLTF
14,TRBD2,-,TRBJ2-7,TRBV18,TGTGCCAGCTCACCTTTAGCGGGAGGGGGAGAGCAGTACTTC,CASSPLAGGGEQYF
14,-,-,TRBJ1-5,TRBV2,TGTGCCAGCAGTGTGGACAATAGCAATCAGCCCCAGCATTTT,CASSVDNSNQPQHF
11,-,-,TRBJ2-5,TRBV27,TGTGCCAGCAGGAACCAAGAGACCCAGTACTTC,CASRNQETQYF
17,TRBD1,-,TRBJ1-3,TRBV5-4,TGTGCCAGCAGCGCAACGGGACAGGGGGCGGGAGGAAACACCATATATTTT,CASSATGQGAGGNTIYF
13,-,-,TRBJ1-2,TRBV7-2,TGTGCCAGCAGCTTAGTACAGAGCTATGGCTACACCTTC,CASSLVQSYGYTF
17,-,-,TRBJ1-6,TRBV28,TGTGCCAGCAGTGAAACCGCCGGGACGGGATATAATTCACCCCTCCACTTT,CASSETAGTGYNSPLHF
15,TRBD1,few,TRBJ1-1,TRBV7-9,TGTGCCAGCAGCCAGCCGACAGGGTGGGCAACTGAAGCTTTCTTT,CASSQPTGWATEAFF
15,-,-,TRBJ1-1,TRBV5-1,TGCGCCAGCAGCTTGGATGGGTTTTGGAACACTGAAGCTTTCTTT,CASSLDGFWNTEAFF
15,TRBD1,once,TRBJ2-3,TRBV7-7,TGTGCTAGCAGCTCCGGGACAGGGGGCACAGATACGCAGTATTTT,CASSSGTGGTDTQYF
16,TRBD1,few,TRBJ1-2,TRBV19,TGTGCCAGTAGTATGACCGTAGGACAGGGCTACTATGGCTACACCTTC,CASSMTVGQGYYGYTF